This T cell receptor (beta chain) was obtained from a study of blood T cell repertoires in COVID-19. Germline V CDR1 and CDR2: SSHAT, FNYEAQ (reference sequence). CDR3 length equals 16 residues. Concerning this clone itself: A junction boundary mismatches the germline segment, possibly from a read error.

Data came from immunoSEQ multiplex PCR; TCRdb stores just in-frame clones and leaves some out. The sample consists of about 200,000 clones, about 90% of them appearing once. The sequencing sample was made of peripheral blood. This TCR came from a woman in her 70s with acute or convalescent COVID-19. This chain uses TRBV7-7 with TRBJ2-1; possibly TRBD2 for D (5 bases). Here the CDR3 reads CASSPIPGVSYNEQFF. The CDR3 DNA sequence: TGTGCTAGCAGCCCAATACCCGGGGTCTCCTACAATGAGCAGTTCTTC.